These 11 T cell receptor beta chains originate from one sample sequenced in a study of CD8+CD57+ T cells in acquired aplastic anemia. Using genomic DNA as the template, TCR beta VDJ and CDR3 profiling was carried out. TCRdb redid the calling of the reads with MiXCR, one entry per CDR3 protein. The sample yields 95,000 to 150,000 distinct CDR3 sequences, under 65% seen once. Patients chosen for sequencing had CD8+CD57+ cells that had expanded, as shown by flow cytometry. Sequencing input: sorted CD4+, CD8+, or CD8+CD57+ T cells (not recorded which) from PBMCs. Receptors were obtained from a human donor with aplastic anemia.

The CDR3 loop is CATSGGGPFNQPQHF. The CDR3 DNA reads as TGTGCCACCAGCGGGGGAGGTCCGTTCAATCAGCCCCAGCATTTT. V gene TRBV24-1 combines with J gene TRBJ1-5; D might be TRBD1 (5 bases). There are 15 residues in the CDR3. Germline V CDR1 and CDR2: KGHDR, SFDVKD. V was trimmed by 7 bases and J by 3 bases, leaving 15 bases between them.

This clonotype was observed many times. The V gene is TRBV13, the J gene TRBJ2-1; 7 nucleotides align to TRBD1. Per germline, CDR1 PRHDT and CDR2 FYEKMQ (reference sequence). J lost 6 bases, V lost 4 bases, and 9 bases had no gene match. This CDR3 contains 15 residues. The CDR3 reads CASSSYSGQANEQFF. As DNA, the CDR3 is TGTGCCAGCAGCTCCTACTCCGGACAGGCCAATGAGCAGTTCTTC.

This chain joins TRBV29-1 and TRBJ2-7; 7 bases are a match to TRBD2. The J segment lost 1 base and the V segment lost 4 bases, leaving 13 bases of the junction unmatched. CDR1 SQVTM and CDR2 ANQGSEA come from the germline V gene. This CDR3 has 16 amino acids. CDR3: CSVGGGGLAASYEQYF. CDR3 DNA: TGCAGCGTTGGTGGGGGTGGTCTAGCGGCTTCCTACGAGCAGTACTTC.

The chain combines TRBV19 with TRBJ2-2; 7 nucleotides agree with TRBD2. The germline gives CDR1 LNHDA, CDR2 SQIVND (reference sequence). CDR3 size: 13 residues. Losses at the gene ends were 5 bases for V and 8 bases for J; bases not matched to a gene: 5. CDR3 residues: CASSPLAGGELFF. The CDR3 coding sequence is TGTGCCAGTAGTCCATTAGCGGGTGGGGAGCTGTTTTTT. The complete variable domain, with remaining parts taken from reference TRBV19 and TRBJ2-2, reads DGGITQSPKYLFRKEGQNVTLSCEQNLNHDAMYWYRQDPGQGLRLIYYSQIVNDFQKGDIAEGYSVSREKKESFPLTVTSAQKNPTAFYLCASSPLAGGELFFGEGSRLTVL.

The CDR3 region is CASSIGGKGWLFF. CDR3 in DNA: TGTGCCAGTAGTATCGGGGGTAAAGGATGGCTGTTTTTT. The chain carries TRBV19 and TRBJ2-2; D is perhaps TRBD2 (6 bases). Between the trimmed V and J ends, which lost 3 bases and 13 bases, there was a span of 15 bases. This CDR3 spans 13 amino acids. Germline CDR1 LNHDA, CDR2 SQIVND (reference sequence).

The J gene is TRBJ2-3, the V gene TRBV7-8; 9 bases agree with TRBD2. With V trimmed by 5 bases and J by 4 bases, 4 bases remained unmatched. Germline CDR1 and CDR2: SGHVS and FQNEAQ. The CDR3 totals 14 residues. CDR3 nucleotides: TGTGCCAGCAGCCCAGAGCGGGAGGCAGATACGCAGTATTTT. It is translated as CASSPEREADTQYF. The whole variable domain, filled in from reference TRBV7-8 and TRBJ2-3, reads GAGVSQSPRYKVAKRGQDVALRCDPISGHVSLFWYQQALGQGPEFLTYFQNEAQLDKSGLPSDRFFAERPEGSVSTLKIQRTQQEDSAVYLCASSPEREADTQYFGPGTRLTVL.

The CDR3 DNA reads TGTGCCACCAGTGAGACAGGGTTCGATGAGCAGTTCTTC. Amino acids: CATSETGFDEQFF. V usage is TRBV24-1 and J usage is TRBJ2-1, with TRBD1 identical over 7 bases. Germline CDR1 reads KGHDR; CDR2 reads SFDVKD. Trimming at V came to 4 bases and at J to 8 bases, leaving 4 bases not matched to a gene. This CDR3 comprises 13 residues.

The V and J genes are TRBV10-1 and TRBJ1-2; TRBD1 matches 7 bases. The CDR3 is made up of 15 amino acids. V lost 9 bases, J lost 9 bases, and 19 bases stayed unmatched. Germline CDR1 reads WNHNN; CDR2 reads SYGVQD (reference sequence). The CDR3 reads CASLTGPAERKSYTF. The CDR3 region has the DNA TGCGCCAGTTTGACAGGGCCCGCCGAACGAAAGAGCTACACCTTC.

This chain connects TRBV20-1 to TRBJ2-7; D is unclear. The germline gives CDR1 DFQATT, CDR2 SNEGSKA (reference sequence). The V end lost 1 base, the J end lost 6 bases, and 13 bases lay between the germline ends. The CDR3 runs 13 residues. Here the CDR3 reads CSARGLVAGEQYF. The CDR3 DNA sequence: TGCAGTGCTAGAGGTTTAGTTGCCGGCGAGCAGTACTTC.

The V call is TRBV11-2, the J call TRBJ2-7; TRBD2 is a possible D gene (6 bases). CDR1 SGHAT and CDR2 FQNNGV come from the germline V gene. Trimming removed 9 bases from V and 3 bases from J, with 27 bases in between. The CDR3 is made up of 17 amino acids. In DNA, the CDR3 is TGTGCCAGTAGTATCCCAATCCGGGAGCCTCAACACTACGAGCAGTACTTC. Its protein is CASSIPIREPQHYEQYF.

This clonotype was recorded a few times. J is TRBJ2-3 and V is TRBV12-3 or TRBV12-4, with a possible D match to TRBD2 (6 bases). The CDR3 contains 14 residues. Trimming removed 5 bases from V and 3 bases from J, with 12 bases in between. The CDR3 here is CASSPGTSTDTQYF. Here the CDR3 DNA reads TGTGCCAGCAGTCCCGGGACTTCGACAGATACGCAGTATTTT.